This T cell receptor beta chain was found in a study of blood T cell repertoires in COVID-19. Looking at the study overall: Italy, Spain and the United States were the sources of the convalescent and acute COVID-19 samples. T cells, B-cell-depleted T cells, or PBMCs supplied cDNA or gDNA.

The assay was immunoSEQ multiplex PCR, and TCRdb's table has in-frame clones only and misses some. The sample gives 100,000 to 150,000 clones, approximately 80% of which show up once; 3.8% is in the top ten. Germline V gene lookup returns CDR1 LGHDT and CDR2 YNNKEL (reference sequence). CDR3 length: 15 residues. J gave up 2 bases and V 6 bases, and 8 bases lay outside the gene matches. The chain uses TRBV3-1 (or the pseudogene TRBV3-2) and TRBJ2-3, with TRBD2 matching over 7 bases. This sequence was found in a woman between 50 and 59 years old with acute or convalescent COVID-19. Sequenced material: peripheral blood. CDR3 DNA sequence: TGTGCCAGCAGTCCGACGGGAGGCTACACAGATACGCAGTATTTT. Residues: CASSPTGGYTDTQYF.